The next 31 T cell receptor beta chains were all read from a single sample in a study of radiotherapy plus CTLA-4 blockade in lung cancer. Clones were sequenced by immunoSEQ multiplex PCR, and TCRdb holds only the in-frame ones, with some missing. The sample includes 100,000 to 150,000 clones, nearly 80% of them seen just once. The sequenced sample was peripheral blood, obtained from a patient treated with radiotherapy plus ipilimumab. The receptor set was obtained from a human donor with non-small cell lung cancer who had a partial response to radiotherapy plus ipilimumab.

Only a few counts were recorded for this clone. The V call is TRBV30, the J call TRBJ1-5; D is unresolved. The CDR3 contains 13 residues. Germline CDR1 reads GTSNPN; CDR2 reads SVGIG (reference sequence). With 4 bases removed from V and 7 bases from J, the gap between germline ends came to 14 bases. The CDR3 reads CAWTDLGGQPQHF. The CDR3 bases are TGTGCCTGGACCGACTTGGGAGGGCAGCCCCAGCATTTT.

CDR3 residues: CASSIGGRLGETQYF. The CDR3 DNA follows: TGTGCCAGTAGTATTGGCGGGAGATTGGGAGAGACCCAGTACTTC. The rearrangement links TRBV19 to TRBJ2-5; 7 bases are a match to TRBD2. Germline loops: CDR1 LNHDA, CDR2 SQIVND (reference sequence). The CDR3 extends over 15 amino acids. Trimming at V came to 3 bases and at J to 4 bases, leaving 8 bases not matched to a gene.

The table lists this clone with a few counts. The chain couples TRBV28 to TRBJ1-1, with 8 positions matching TRBD1. V was clipped by 1 base and J by 4 bases; unmatched bases: 11. The CDR3 extends over 17 amino acids. Germline V gene lookup returns CDR1 MDHEN and CDR2 SYDVKM. CDR3 loop: CASSLSGRGRSGTEAFF. Here the CDR3 DNA reads TGTGCCAGCAGTTTATCCGGCAGGGGGCGATCGGGCACTGAAGCTTTCTTT.

This rearrangement joins TRBV6-5 to TRBJ2-3; a possible D gene is TRBD1 (5 bases). The CDR3 runs 13 residues. Trimming shortened V by 6 bases and J by 0 bases, and 7 bases separated the two germline ends. Germline V gives CDR1 MNHEY, CDR2 SVGAGI. In nucleotides, the CDR3 is TGTGCCAGCAGGGACACCAGCACAGATACGCAGTATTTT. This gives the protein CASRDTSTDTQYF.

V and J are TRBV6-6 and TRBJ1-4, with 9 bases that match TRBD1. Germline V CDR1 and CDR2: MNHNY, SVGAGI (reference sequence). This CDR3 contains 14 residues. Trimming removed 6 bases from V and 7 bases from J; junction bases left unmatched: 6. In nucleotides, the CDR3 is TGTGCCAGCAGGATACAGGGGGCTGTTGAAAAACTGTTTTTT. It specifies CASRIQGAVEKLFF.

This chain joins TRBV27 and TRBJ2-6, with TRBD1 matching over 7 bases. Trimming took 3 bases from V and 0 from J; bases not matched to a gene: 11. Germline-derived CDR1 and CDR2 are MNHEY and SMNVEV (reference sequence). The CDR3 is made up of 19 amino acids. This CDR3 is CASSFSGTDYLSGANVLTF. CDR3 DNA: TGTGCCAGCAGTTTCAGTGGGACAGACTACCTCTCTGGGGCCAACGTCCTGACTTTC.

This clone ranks as medium-sized. This chain connects TRBV7-2 to TRBJ1-5, with D possibly matching TRBD1 (6 bases). There are 14 residues in the CDR3. Trimming cost V 5 bases and J 5 bases, with 13 bases left between them. The germline gives CDR1 SGHTA, CDR2 FQGNSA. This CDR3 is CASSVGQRHQPQHF. Here the CDR3 DNA reads TGTGCCAGCAGCGTCGGACAGCGTCATCAGCCCCAGCATTTT.

J is TRBJ1-5 and V is TRBV2; maybe TRBD1 (6 bases). With 5 bases removed from V and 4 bases from J, the gap between germline ends came to 24 bases. The CDR3 extends over 18 amino acids. Per the germline V gene, CDR1 is SNHLY and CDR2 is FYNNEI. The CDR3 is CASSRSRGREGGNQPQHF. As DNA, the CDR3 is TGTGCCAGCAGTAGGTCGCGGGGAAGGGAGGGGGGAAATCAGCCCCAGCATTTT. The whole variable domain, filled in from reference TRBV2 and TRBJ1-5, reads EPEVTQTPSHQVTQMGQEVILRCVPISNHLYFYWYRQILGQKVEFLVSFYNNEISEKSEIFDDQFSVERPDGSNFTLKIRSTKLEDSAMYFCASSRSRGREGGNQPQHFGDGTRLSIL.

The chain carries TRBV5-1 and TRBJ1-1, with TRBD1 matching over 9 bases. The CDR3 covers 15 residues. Germline CDR1 and CDR2: SGHRS and YFSETQ. V was clipped by 3 bases and J by 4 bases; unmatched bases: 7. The CDR3 is CASSSLGQGSTEAFF. In nucleotides, the CDR3 is TGCGCCAGCAGCTCACTCGGACAGGGGAGCACTGAAGCTTTCTTT.

This clone turned up a few times. This CDR3 is CASGLRGGEGEQYF. CDR3 DNA sequence: TGTGCCAGCGGACTAAGGGGAGGAGAGGGCGAGCAGTACTTC. This chain uses TRBV2 with TRBJ2-7, with TRBD2 as a possible D gene (6 bases). The CDR3 is 14 amino acids. Germline CDR1 reads SNHLY; CDR2 reads FYNNEI. The germline V and J ends were trimmed by 8 bases and 6 bases, with 20 bases remaining between them.

The CDR3 here is CASSARTGEEETQYF. Here the CDR3 DNA reads TGCGCCAGCAGCGCAAGGACAGGGGAAGAAGAGACCCAGTACTTC. The chain has TRBV5-1 and TRBJ2-5, with 9 bases lining up with TRBD1. CDR3 size: 15 residues. Per germline, CDR1 SGHRS and CDR2 YFSETQ. V lost 4 bases and J lost 3; bases outside the gene matches: 7.

The chain has TRBV2 and TRBJ1-1, with unresolved D. Trimming shortened V by 5 bases and J by 1 base, and 2 bases separated the two germline ends. The CDR3 length is 11 residues. Germline CDR1 reads SNHLY; CDR2 reads FYNNEI. The CDR3 DNA reads as TGTGCCAGCAGTCAGAACACTGAAGCTTTCTTT. Its translation is CASSQNTEAFF.

The chain uses TRBV30 and TRBJ1-5; 9 bases agree with TRBD1. Trimming cost V 0 bases and J 0 bases; bases outside gene matches: 9. The CDR3 sequence is 18 residues long. Germline values: CDR1 GTSNPN, CDR2 SVGIG (reference sequence). The CDR3 loop reads CAWSVQGQGTYSNQPQHF. The CDR3 bases are TGTGCCTGGAGTGTACAAGGACAGGGGACATATAGCAATCAGCCCCAGCATTTT.

This sequence joins TRBV28 and TRBJ2-5, with 7 nucleotides matching TRBD2. CDR1 is MDHEN and CDR2 is SYDVKM in the germline V gene. This CDR3 spans 12 amino acids. V lost 6 bases and J lost 5; bases outside the gene matches: 3. Here the CDR3 reads CASRWGGETQYF. The CDR3 DNA follows: TGTGCCAGCAGATGGGGAGGGGAGACCCAGTACTTC.

V and J are TRBV9 and TRBJ2-3, with D possibly being TRBD1 (5 bases). V was cut by 0 bases and J by 3 bases, with 11 bases left in between. CDR1 and CDR2 (germline): SGDLS, YYNGEE. The CDR3 is 15 amino acids. CDR3: CASSVAGQETDTQYF. CDR3 sequence (DNA): TGTGCCAGCAGCGTAGCAGGGCAGGAGACAGATACGCAGTATTTT.

This clone was found a few times. The chain carries TRBV5-5 and TRBJ1-5, with TRBD1 identical over 8 bases. Germline V CDR1 and CDR2: SGHKS, YYEKEE (reference sequence). V lost 0 bases and J lost 4; bases outside the gene matches: 3. The CDR3 consists of 15 residues. CDR3 in amino acids: CASSLAQGANQPQHF. The CDR3 coding sequence is TGTGCCAGCAGCTTGGCGCAGGGGGCGAATCAGCCCCAGCATTTT. The entire variable domain, with the rest obtained from reference TRBV5-5 and TRBJ1-5, is as follows: DAGVTQSPTHLIKTRGQQVTLRCSPISGHKSVSWYQQVLGQGPQFIFQYYEKEERGRGNFPDRFSARQFPNYSSELNVNALLLGDSALYLCASSLAQGANQPQHFGDGTRLSIL.

The chain has TRBV28 and TRBJ1-3, with 7 positions matching TRBD1. The CDR3 runs to 16 residues. From germline, CDR1 is MDHEN and CDR2 SYDVKM. Trimming removed 5 bases from V and 3 bases from J; junction bases left unmatched: 10. The CDR3 nucleotides are TGTGCCAGCAGTCGACCCCAGGGGGTTAGTGGAAACACCATATATTTT. It codes for CASSRPQGVSGNTIYF.

The genes are TRBV19 and TRBJ1-2; perhaps TRBD1 as D (6 bases). The germline V gene encodes CDR1 LNHDA and CDR2 SQIVND (reference sequence). The CDR3 spans 15 residues. Between the trimmed V and J ends, which lost 3 bases and 4 bases, there was a span of 15 bases. This CDR3 reads CASSIGQPGTYGYTF. In DNA form, the CDR3 reads TGTGCCAGTAGTATCGGACAGCCGGGGACCTATGGCTACACCTTC.

This chain's CDR3 is CASRWESMQPQHF. In DNA, the CDR3 is TGTGCCAGCAGGTGGGAGTCGATGCAGCCCCAGCATTTT. This chain joins TRBV28 and TRBJ1-5; no reliable D call. This CDR3 spans 13 amino acids. The V end was cut by 6 bases, the J end by 7 bases, with 13 bases between. The germline CDR1 and CDR2 sequences are MDHEN and SYDVKM.

In this sample, this clone turned up once. The chain is built from TRBV9 and TRBJ2-7, with D possibly being TRBD2 (5 bases). The CDR3 has 13 amino acids. The germline CDR1 and CDR2 sequences are SGDLS and YYNGEE. The V and J ends lost 0 bases and 5 bases respectively, with 9 bases between them. The CDR3 DNA follows: TGTGCCAGCAGCGTAGCGGGGTTCCACGAGCAGTACTTC. It codes for CASSVAGFHEQYF.

This clone was seen a few times. The rearrangement joins TRBV7-9 to TRBJ1-1, with 10 bases fitting TRBD1. Per germline, CDR1 SEHNR and CDR2 FQNEAQ (reference sequence). This CDR3 is 13 amino acids long. Trimming removed 5 bases from V and 6 bases from J; junction bases left unmatched: 3. The CDR3 DNA reads TGTGCCAGCAGCATCGGGACAGGGGCTGAAGCTTTCTTT. Translating it yields CASSIGTGAEAFF.

This chain joins TRBV28 and TRBJ2-1; tentative D call: TRBD2 (5 bases). Germline-derived CDR1 and CDR2 are MDHEN and SYDVKM. This CDR3 region has 15 residues. V gave up 4 bases and J gave up 1 base, with 11 bases separating them. As DNA, the CDR3 is TGTGCCAGCAGTTCACTCCGGGGATCCTACAATGAGCAGTTCTTC. It translates to CASSSLRGSYNEQFF.

This clone was counted a few times. This chain joins TRBV7-2 and TRBJ1-1; 8 nucleotides match TRBD1. J was trimmed by 6 bases and V by 5 bases; bases with no gene match: 8. Germline CDR1 is SGHTA and CDR2 is FQGNSA. This CDR3 has 14 residues. CDR3 in DNA: TGTGCCAGCAGCCCGGGACAGGACTTCCCTGAAGCTTTCTTT. Residues: CASSPGQDFPEAFF.

This clone was detected ten times or more. V and J are TRBV6-1 and TRBJ2-1; 8 bases agree with TRBD2. After removal of 7 bases from V and 2 bases from J, the junction contained 4 bases not matched to a gene. In germline, CDR1 is MNHNS, CDR2 SASEGT. CDR3 length: 14 residues. For the CDR3, the DNA is TGTGCCAGCACGCGGGAGGCTACCTACAATGAGCAGTTCTTC. Translating it yields CASTREATYNEQFF.

Here the CDR3 reads CASSSRDRGLNSPLHF. CDR3 in DNA: TGTGCCAGCAGTTCCCGGGACAGGGGGCTTAATTCACCCCTCCACTTT. The chain carries TRBV6-5 and TRBJ1-6; 12 bases align to TRBD1. The CDR3 length is 16 residues. Germline lookup yields CDR1 MNHEY and CDR2 SVGAGI. V dropped 4 bases and J dropped 6; count of bases not matched to a gene: 4.

The rearrangement joins TRBV5-1 to TRBJ2-4; D might be TRBD2 (7 bases). The V end lost 0 bases, the J end lost 7 bases, and 17 bases lay between the germline ends. In germline, CDR1 is SGHRS, CDR2 YFSETQ. This CDR3 is 16 amino acids long. The CDR3, as DNA: TGCGCCAGCAGCTTGGGTTCGGGGGGCGCCGGGAACATTCAGTACTTC. As protein: CASSLGSGGAGNIQYF.

In this sample, this clone turned up a few times. Other DNA sequences in this sample translate to the same CDR3. This sequence joins TRBV18 and TRBJ1-2; 9 nucleotides align to TRBD1. The CDR3 length is 13 residues. V shed 5 bases and J 4 bases; nucleotides not matched to a gene: 2. CDR1 is KGHSH, CDR2 LQKENI, per germline. CDR3 DNA sequence: TGTGCCAGCTCAACGGGACAGGGCTATGGCTACACCTTC. It yields the protein CASSTGQGYGYTF.

This sequence joins TRBV7-9 and TRBJ1-3; TRBD1 is a possible D gene (5 bases). The germline gives CDR1 SEHNR, CDR2 FQNEAQ (reference sequence). The CDR3 runs 15 residues. Trimming left V 5 bases short and J 4 bases short, with 15 bases between. DNA for the CDR3: TGTGCCAGCAGCCCGGACCGGGGGTACGGAAACACCATATATTTT. Its protein product is CASSPDRGYGNTIYF.

This clone was seen a few times. The V gene is TRBV10-3, the J gene TRBJ2-2; D is possibly TRBD2 (5 bases). Germline V CDR1 and CDR2: ENHRY, SYGVKD. The CDR3 consists of 16 residues. The V gene lost 1 base and the J gene lost 4 bases, with 13 bases spanning the gap. The CDR3 sequence: CAISELSGKRTGELFF. The CDR3 bases are TGTGCCATCAGTGAGTTGTCCGGGAAACGCACCGGGGAGCTGTTTTTT.

The chain uses TRBV4-1 and TRBJ2-6; 13 bases match TRBD2. The length of the CDR3 is 18 residues. With 5 bases clipped from V and 1 base from J, the junction kept 5 bases outside the gene matches. Germline CDR1 and CDR2: MGHRA and YSYEKL. CDR3 in amino acids: CASSSGLAGASGANVLTF. The CDR3 DNA is TGCGCCAGCAGCTCCGGACTAGCGGGAGCTTCTGGGGCCAACGTCCTGACTTTC.

This rearrangement joins TRBV11-2 to TRBJ2-5; 7 bases are a match to TRBD2. Germline CDR1 SGHAT, CDR2 FQNNGV. The CDR3 has 13 amino acids. J was trimmed by 2 bases and V by 4 bases; bases with no gene match: 1. This CDR3 is CASSSGLQETQYF. In nucleotides, the CDR3 is TGTGCCAGCAGCTCGGGACTACAAGAGACCCAGTACTTC. The full variable domain, with the rest looked up from reference TRBV11-2 and TRBJ2-5, is EAGVAQSPRYKIIEKRQSVAFWCNPISGHATLYWYQQILGQGPKLLIQFQNNGVVDDSQLPKDRFSAERLKGVDSTLKIQPAKLEDSAVYLCASSSGLQETQYFGPGTRLLVL.